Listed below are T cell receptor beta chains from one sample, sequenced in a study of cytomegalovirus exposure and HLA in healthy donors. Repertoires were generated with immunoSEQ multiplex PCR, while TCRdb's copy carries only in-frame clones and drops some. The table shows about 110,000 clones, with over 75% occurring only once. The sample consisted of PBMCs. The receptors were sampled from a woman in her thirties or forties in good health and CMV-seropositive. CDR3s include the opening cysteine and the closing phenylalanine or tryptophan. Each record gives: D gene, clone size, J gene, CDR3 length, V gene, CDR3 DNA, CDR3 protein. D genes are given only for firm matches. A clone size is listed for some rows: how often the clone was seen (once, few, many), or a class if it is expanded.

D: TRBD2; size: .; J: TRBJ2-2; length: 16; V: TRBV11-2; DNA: TGTGCCAGCAGCCCGACTAGCGGGGGGACCACCGGGGAGCTGTTTTTT; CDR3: CASSPTSGGTTGELFF
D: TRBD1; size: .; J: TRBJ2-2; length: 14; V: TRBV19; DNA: TGTGCCAGTAGTCGGGACAGAGTTACCGGGGAGCTGTTTTTT; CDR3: CASSRDRVTGELFF
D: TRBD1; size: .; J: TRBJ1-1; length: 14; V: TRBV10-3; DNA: TGTGCCATCAGTGAGTCCGGGCAGGGGGCTGAAGCTTTCTTT; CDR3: CAISESGQGAEAFF
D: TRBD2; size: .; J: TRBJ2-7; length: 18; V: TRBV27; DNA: TGTGCCAGCAGTTTATTTTCTAGCGGGAGGGCCAGCTCCTACGAGCAGTACTTC; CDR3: CASSLFSSGRASSYEQYF
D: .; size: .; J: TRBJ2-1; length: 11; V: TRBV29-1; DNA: TGCAGCGTTGAAGATTTGCAGGGACAGTTCTTC; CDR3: CSVEDLQGQFF
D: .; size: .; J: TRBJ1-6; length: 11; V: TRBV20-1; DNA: TGCAGTGTGCGGGGAAATTCACCCCTCCACTTT; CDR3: CSVRGNSPLHF
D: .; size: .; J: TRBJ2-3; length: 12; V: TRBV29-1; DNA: TGCAGCGTTAAAAGCCGGGGAGATACGCAGTATTTT; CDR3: CSVKSRGDTQYF
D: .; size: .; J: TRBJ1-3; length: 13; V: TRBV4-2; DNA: TGTGCCAGCAGCCAATTGGAGGGAAACACCATATATTTT; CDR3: CASSQLEGNTIYF
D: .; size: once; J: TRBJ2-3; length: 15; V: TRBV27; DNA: TGTGCCAGCAGAAAGAGCGGGCCTAGCACAGATACGCAGTATTTT; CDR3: CASRKSGPSTDTQYF
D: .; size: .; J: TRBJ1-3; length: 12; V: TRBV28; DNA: TGTGCCAGCAGTGGATTGCGGAACACCATATATTTT; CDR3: CASSGLRNTIYF
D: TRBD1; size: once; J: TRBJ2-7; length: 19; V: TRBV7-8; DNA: TGTGCCAGCACCCCCCTGACGACAGGGGTTTTCCTGGGCTCTTACGAGCAGTACTTC; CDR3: CASTPLTTGVFLGSYEQYF
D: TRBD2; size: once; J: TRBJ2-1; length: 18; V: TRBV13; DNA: TGTGCCAGCAGCTCCATGACTAGCGGGAGGGGCTCCTACAATGAGCAGTTCTTC; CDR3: CASSSMTSGRGSYNEQFF
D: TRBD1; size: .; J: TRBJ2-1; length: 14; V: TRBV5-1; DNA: TGCGCCAGCAGCTTGGCGACAGGGAACTATGAGCAGTTCTTC; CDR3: CASSLATGNYEQFF
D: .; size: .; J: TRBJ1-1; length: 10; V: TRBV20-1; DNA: TGCAGTGCTGCGGGGGGCGTAGCTTTCTTT; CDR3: CSAAGGVAFF
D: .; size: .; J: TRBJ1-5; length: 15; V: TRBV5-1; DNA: TGCGCCAGCAGCTTGGATGGCGGGGATGGACAGCCCCAGCATTTT; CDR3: CASSLDGGDGQPQHF
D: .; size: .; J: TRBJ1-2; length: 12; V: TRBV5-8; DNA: TGTGCCAGCCTGGAGGCTAACTATGGCTACACCTTC; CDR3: CASLEANYGYTF
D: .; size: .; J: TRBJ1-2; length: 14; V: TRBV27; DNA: TGTGCCAGCGGTAGCCGGCCAACGGGCTATGGCTACACCTTC; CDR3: CASGSRPTGYGYTF
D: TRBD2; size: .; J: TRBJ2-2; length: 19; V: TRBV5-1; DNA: TGCGCCAGCAGCTTGGATGCGACTAGCGGGCCCCTCGGCGGCGGGGAGCTGTTTTTT; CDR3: CASSLDATSGPLGGGELFF
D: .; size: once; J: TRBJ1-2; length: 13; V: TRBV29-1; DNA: TGCAGCGCGGACAGCTCCGTAAACTATGGCTACACCTTC; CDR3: CSADSSVNYGYTF
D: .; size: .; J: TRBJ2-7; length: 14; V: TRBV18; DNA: TGTGCCAGCTCACCTTACCGGGACTTAGGAGAGCAGTACTTC; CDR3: CASSPYRDLGEQYF
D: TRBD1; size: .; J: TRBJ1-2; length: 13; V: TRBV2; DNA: TGTGCCAGCAGTGGGGACAGGGTTCATGGCTACACCTTC; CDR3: CASSGDRVHGYTF
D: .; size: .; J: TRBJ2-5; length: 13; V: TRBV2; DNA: TGTGCCAGCAGTGAAGAATCGGAAGAGACCCAGTACTTC; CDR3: CASSEESEETQYF